This note documents a single T cell receptor beta chain sequence. Its cognate antigen has yet to be identified. A junction boundary mismatches the germline segment, possibly from a read error. The sample originates from a study of blood T cell repertoires in COVID-19 (dated by TCRdb to 2018 to 2021). A note on the overall study: Samples covering the acute and convalescent phases of COVID-19 were provided by collaborators in the United States, Italy and Spain. The material from the prospective study consisted of cDNA or gDNA derived from T cells, B-cell-depleted T cells, or PBMCs. Subjects who had been exposed to COVID-19, were actively infected with it, or had recovered from it provided the deeply sampled blood TCRbeta repertoires that made up the dataset. The repertoires were released in a freely available public database meant as a resource for research on the immune response to SARS-CoV-2. Samples came from the ongoing ImmuneRACE study (first 160 participants) plus 1,254 subjects from 6 global collaborators. Sample metadata almost always included a de-identified subject ID, COVID-19 status, age in years and sex. Where available, HLA class I and class II types were obtained from metadata supplied by the sample provider rather than from assay-based typing. Here is what the overall study found, with its caveats: The quantity of clinical and demographic metadata differed by source and by participant and was supplied without curation.

CDR3 length: 12 amino acids, cysteine to phenylalanine. The read is trimmed to its CDR3 DNA, 36 bases read in frame from base 1. The germline V gene provides CDR1 SGHTA and CDR2 FQGTGA. TCRbeta CDR3 regions were amplified from genomic DNA by means of the immunoSEQ Assay, a bias-controlled multiplex PCR. From the authors' description of their analysis: Within the assay, amplification of reference gene primers was used to estimate how many nucleated cells each sample contained. Sequence reads were collapsed and filtered to measure the absolute abundance of every unique TCRbeta CDR3 rearrangement. Productive Simpson clonality was computed per sample as the square root of Simpson's diversity index over productive rearrangements. TCRdb's version of the immuneACCESS table is confined to in-frame rearrangements and falls short of the full clone set. An unresolved V gene accounts for under half of the shortfall where checked; the remainder is of unknown origin. V, J and clone size were drawn from that table, and D and trimming were deduced from the DNA. This sample has 65,000 to 70,000 clones in its table, and 70% to 90% of those were observed once. The top ten constitute roughly 1.4% of the sample.

The collaborating institutions used their own protocols to collect whole blood in K2EDTA tubes. For TCRbeta analysis, collaborators shipped samples in one of three forms: frozen whole blood, isolated PBMCs, or DNA extracted from either of those sample types. The material sequenced was peripheral blood. Here the chain combines TRBV7-3 and TRBJ1-1; the central 7 bases match TRBD1. The source of this sequence is a woman aged 60 to 75 with acute or convalescent COVID-19. The CDR3 amino acid sequence is: CASSLWGQKMIF. In nucleotides, the sequence is TGTGCCAGCAGCTTATGGGGACAGAAGATGATCTTT.